Given below is one TCR beta chain in context. Its antigen is not known. The data are from a study of cytomegalovirus exposure and HLA in healthy donors. General study results and limits: Per a later analysis, HLA-associated TCR beta chains showed more clonal expansion than other, equally common TCR beta chains. Presence/absence analyses rested on an assumption that sequencing depth was roughly uniform across donors.

Both 60 Vbeta primers and 13 Jbeta primers went into the PCR. The protocol was immunoSEQ multiplex PCR, while the TCRdb copy is restricted to in-frame clones and leaves out a portion. The repertoire holds about 140,000 clones, with around 80% as singletons. The CDR3 is 14 amino acids. V was pared by 3 bases and J by 10 bases, with 14 bases between. Germline loops: CDR1 SGHDT, CDR2 YYEEEE. The source is a male donor in good health and CMV-seropositive. The V and J genes are TRBV5-6 and TRBJ1-6; D might be TRBD1 (6 bases). The material sequenced was PBMCs. For the CDR3, the DNA is TGTGCCAGCAGCTACAGGGAGAGGGAGTCACCCCTCCACTTT. Protein sequence: CASSYRERESPLHF.